This note documents a single T cell receptor (beta chain) sequence. Per the study methods: Scientists estimated how many nucleated cells there were by amplifying reference gene primers. The repertoire was sequenced with immunoSEQ multiplex PCR; TCRdb's copy has only in-frame clones and lacks some. V, J and clone size were drawn from that table, and D and trimming were deduced from the DNA. The sample yields approximately 150,000 clones, less than 90% seen once. The CDR3 is 14 residues long. The V gene lost 5 bases and the J gene lost 7 bases, with 17 bases spanning the gap. Germline V gene data show CDR1 as SGHTA and CDR2 as FQGNSA. The record originates from a study of blood T cell repertoires in COVID-19. Study-wide context: Acute and convalescent COVID-19 samples came from the United States, Italy and Spain. The cDNA or gDNA used as material had been derived from T cells, B-cell-depleted T cells, or PBMCs.

The specimen was PBMCs or T cells enriched from blood (not recorded which). V is TRBV7-2 and J is TRBJ2-5; D gene uncertain. The TCR comes from a woman between 50 and 59 years old who had recovered from COVID-19. CDR3 coding DNA: TGTGCCAGCAGCACACGGTCGCCCCCAGGGACCCAGTACTTC. It yields the protein CASSTRSPPGTQYF.